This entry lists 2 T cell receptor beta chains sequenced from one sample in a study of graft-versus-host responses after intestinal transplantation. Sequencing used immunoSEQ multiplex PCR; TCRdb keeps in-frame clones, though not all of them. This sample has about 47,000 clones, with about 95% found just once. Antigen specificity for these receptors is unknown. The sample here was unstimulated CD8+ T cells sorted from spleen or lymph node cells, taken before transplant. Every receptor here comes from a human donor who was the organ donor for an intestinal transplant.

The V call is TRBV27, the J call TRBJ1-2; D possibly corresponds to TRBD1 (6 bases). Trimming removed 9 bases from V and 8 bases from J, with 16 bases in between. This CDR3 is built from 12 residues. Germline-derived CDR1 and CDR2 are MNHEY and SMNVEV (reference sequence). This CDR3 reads CASGGATWGYTF. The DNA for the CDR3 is TGTGCCAGTGGGGGGGCTACTTGGGGCTACACCTTC.

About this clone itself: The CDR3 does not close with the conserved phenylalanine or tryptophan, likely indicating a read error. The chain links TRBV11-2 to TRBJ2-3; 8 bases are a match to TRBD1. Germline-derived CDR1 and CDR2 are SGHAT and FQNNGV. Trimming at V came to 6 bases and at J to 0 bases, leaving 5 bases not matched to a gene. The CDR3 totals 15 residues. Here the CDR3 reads CASRYRGTSTDTQYL. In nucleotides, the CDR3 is TGTGCCAGCAGATACAGGGGGACTAGCACAGATACGCAGTATCTT.